This T cell receptor (beta chain) was found in a study of cytomegalovirus exposure and HLA in healthy donors. Study conclusions and caveats: Trimming of TCR beta V- and J-genes showed a link, identified in a later analysis, to a missense DCLRE1C variant. Within an earlier analysis, most TCR beta V segments proved productive either about 87% or about 30% of the time. Researchers counted 164 TCR beta chains as cytomegalovirus-associated. Confirmation was obtained in vitro that a few CMV-associated chains are specific for CMV antigens.

It was with 60 Vbeta and 13 Jbeta primers that the PCR ran. Libraries were prepared by immunoSEQ multiplex PCR; TCRdb keeps only in-frame clonotypes and omits some of them. This table holds around 190,000 clones, around 85% found once. In the case of this clone: The antigen is not known.

The V gene's germline CDR1 is MGHRA and CDR2 YSYEKL. With 1 base clipped from V and 4 bases from J, the junction kept 8 bases outside the gene matches. The length of the CDR3 is 17 residues. The rearrangement uses TRBV4-1 and TRBJ2-1; 9 positions agree with TRBD2. Sequences were obtained from PBMCs. The TCR originated in a man between 18 and 29 years old in good health and CMV-seronegative. The CDR3 here is CASSQGISGGPYNEQFF. The CDR3 DNA reads TGCGCCAGCAGCCAAGGAATTAGCGGGGGCCCATACAATGAGCAGTTCTTC.